This record looks at one TCR beta chain sequence and its context. This specimen comes from a study of blood T cell repertoires in COVID-19. About the study: The United States, Italy and Spain supplied acute and convalescent COVID-19 samples. PBMCs, B-cell-depleted T cells, or T cells provided the cDNA or gDNA that made up the material.

As handled by the study authors: It was from reference gene primer amplification that nucleated cell counts were estimated. Assay: immunoSEQ multiplex PCR; the TCRdb copy retains only in-frame clones and omits some. The D gene and trimming were derived from the DNA, and the V and J assignments and clone size from that table. The sample lists approximately 50,000 clones, roughly nine tenths occurring once. The origin of this receptor is a woman of 80 years or more with acute or convalescent COVID-19. Sequencing was carried out using peripheral blood.

CDR3 protein: CASSLRTSGEGAQYF. CDR3 DNA: TGCGCCAGCAGCCTACGGACTAGCGGGGAGGGGGCCCAGTACTTC. V and J are TRBV4-1 and TRBJ2-5; 12 bases fit TRBD2. The CDR3 is 15 residues long. V trimming: 4 bases; J trimming: 9 bases; junction bases outside the gene matches: 9. Per germline, CDR1 MGHRA and CDR2 YSYEKL.